This T cell receptor (beta chain) originates from a study of cytomegalovirus exposure and HLA in healthy donors. Whole-study findings and limits: HLA alleles showed associations with about 17,000 TCR beta sequences in a later analysis, at a 0.05 false discovery rate. The study listed around 150 cytomegalovirus-associated TCR beta chains.

For this clone: Its antigen is not identified.

Healthy individuals who donated bone marrow served as the donors. CDR1 and CDR2 from the germline V gene are LNHDA and SQIVND (reference sequence). This CDR3 contains 13 residues. J was trimmed by 4 bases and V by 7 bases; bases with no gene match: 4. Primers included in the PCR were 60 Vbeta and 13 Jbeta primers. Generated by immunoSEQ multiplex PCR, the TCRdb table keeps only in-frame clones and is missing some. The data show some 160,000 clones, with 82% seen just once and around 3.7% held by the top ten. The specimen was PBMCs. The clonotype comes from a male donor in good health and CMV-seronegative. The chain employs TRBV19 and TRBJ1-1; 9 bases match TRBD1. CDR3 residues: CASILTGGTEAFF. CDR3 in DNA: TGTGCCAGTATCCTGACAGGGGGCACTGAAGCTTTCTTT.